This TCR beta chain is from a study of human T cells and chemical hapten exposure. About the research overall: Patch tests put 0.01% DPC on the upper back, and the results were checked at 6 days. Points from the study as a whole: Compared to controls, expanded TCRs made significantly more large clusters of similar CDR3s.

Per germline, CDR1 SGHTA and CDR2 FQGNSA. V lost 0 bases and J 4 bases, leaving 9 bases between the germline ends. This CDR3 has 14 amino acids. This clonotype was detected only a few times. Its antigen remains unidentified. The authors' processing: A typical sample had 100,000 or so TCRs, with about 23,224 to 750,000 overall. One entry per CDR3 protein results from TCRdb running MiXCR on the RACE reads. The V and J calls and clone size are TCRdb's, not the authors'. Of 350,000 or so distinct CDR3 sequences in the sample, 6% to 8.5% were seen once. The sample's time point: patch test 1, 2 weeks after DPC sensitization. Treatment described: therapeutic diphenylcyclopropenone sensitization with weekly scalp DPC. Whole blood, unfractionated, served as the material for total RNA extraction.

The source was whole blood, collected in connection with sensitization to the hapten diphenylcyclopropenone (DPC). The origin of this receptor is a woman younger than 35 with alopecia areata. Some clones in this sample may be carry-over from other donors' samples. The chain carries TRBV7-2 and TRBJ1-1; D not certain. DNA of the CDR3: TGTGCCAGCAGCTTAGCGTTAGGAAGCACTGAAGCTTTCTTT. It translates to CASSLALGSTEAFF.